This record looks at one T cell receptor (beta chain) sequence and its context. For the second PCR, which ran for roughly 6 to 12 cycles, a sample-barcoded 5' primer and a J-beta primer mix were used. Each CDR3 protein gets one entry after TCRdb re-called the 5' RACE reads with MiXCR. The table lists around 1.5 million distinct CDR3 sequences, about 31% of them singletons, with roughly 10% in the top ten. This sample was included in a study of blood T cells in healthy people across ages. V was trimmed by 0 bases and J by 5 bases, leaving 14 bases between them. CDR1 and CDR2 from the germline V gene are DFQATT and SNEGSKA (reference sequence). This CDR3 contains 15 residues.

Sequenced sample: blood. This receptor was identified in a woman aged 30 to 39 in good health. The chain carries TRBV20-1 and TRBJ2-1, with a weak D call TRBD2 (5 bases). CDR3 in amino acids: CSARDMGWRDNEQFF. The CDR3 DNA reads TGCAGTGCTAGAGATATGGGCTGGCGGGACAATGAGCAGTTCTTC.